A single sample is the source of the 22 T cell receptor beta chains below, sequenced in a study of blood T cell repertoires in COVID-19. Assay: immunoSEQ multiplex PCR; the TCRdb copy retains only in-frame clones and omits some. Here the sample spans 250,000 or so clones, about 86% being singletons. Source material: PBMCs or T cells enriched from blood (not recorded which). Receptor source: a man aged 45 to 65 who had recovered from COVID-19.

This clone has more than one count but fewer than ten. V gene TRBV13 combines with J gene TRBJ2-1; 7 nucleotides align to TRBD1. The ends lost 5 bases at V and 4 bases at J; junction bases unmatched: 2. The CDR3 sequence is 13 residues long. Looked up from germline, CDR1 is PRHDT and CDR2 is FYEKMQ (reference sequence). CDR3 region: CASSGTAYNEQFF. The CDR3 DNA reads TGTGCCAGCAGCGGGACAGCTTACAATGAGCAGTTCTTC.

The chain carries TRBV25-1 and TRBJ2-7, with D perhaps matching TRBD1 (6 bases). The germline CDR1 and CDR2 sequences are MGHDK and SYGVNS. There are 13 residues in the CDR3. V shed 7 bases and J shed 3 bases, with 13 bases lying between them. The CDR3 sequence is CASMGVRGYEQYF. The CDR3 DNA reads as TGTGCCAGCATGGGGGTCAGGGGCTACGAGCAGTACTTC.

This clone was seen only a few times. The V call is TRBV7-2, the J call TRBJ1-5; tentatively, D is TRBD1 (5 bases). Germline V gene sequence: CDR1 SGHTA, CDR2 FQGNSA. V was cut by 5 bases and J by 8 bases, with 13 bases left in between. The CDR3 runs to 13 residues. CDR3: CASSRGNAEPQHF. DNA for the CDR3: TGTGCCAGCAGCCGGGGGAACGCGGAGCCCCAGCATTTT.

V usage is TRBV19 and J usage is TRBJ1-4; 7 nucleotides agree with TRBD1. Germline V gene sequence: CDR1 LNHDA, CDR2 SQIVND (reference sequence). The CDR3 spans 14 residues. The V gene end was trimmed by 5 bases and the J gene end by 7 bases; junction bases not matched to a gene: 7. The DNA of the CDR3 is TGTGCCAGTAGTCCGACAGGGACGGGTGAAAAACTGTTTTTT. Translation: CASSPTGTGEKLFF. Combining the CDR3 with reference TRBV19 and TRBJ1-4 gives the whole variable domain DGGITQSPKYLFRKEGQNVTLSCEQNLNHDAMYWYRQDPGQGLRLIYYSQIVNDFQKGDIAEGYSVSREKKESFPLTVTSAQKNPTAFYLCASSPTGTGEKLFFGSGTQLSVL.

The count of this clone is one. V and J are TRBV19 and TRBJ2-3; the D gene is possibly TRBD2 (5 bases). Trimming removed 6 bases at V and 2 bases at J, with 12 bases between. CDR1 and CDR2 (germline): LNHDA, SQIVND (reference sequence). The CDR3 loop spans 14 amino acids. CDR3 bases: TGTGCCAGTAGGGAGCGGCAGTACACAGATACGCAGTATTTT. It codes for CASRERQYTDTQYF. The full variable domain, completed using reference TRBV19 and TRBJ2-3, is DGGITQSPKYLFRKEGQNVTLSCEQNLNHDAMYWYRQDPGQGLRLIYYSQIVNDFQKGDIAEGYSVSREKKESFPLTVTSAQKNPTAFYLCASRERQYTDTQYFGPGTRLTVL.

The chain has TRBV2 and TRBJ2-2, with TRBD1 matching 7 bases. The CDR3 loop spans 15 amino acids. Losses at the gene ends were 4 bases for V and 6 bases for J; bases not matched to a gene: 8. From germline, CDR1 is SNHLY and CDR2 FYNNEI. The CDR3 region is CASSGTTGLAGELFF. As DNA, the CDR3 is TGTGCCAGCAGTGGGACGACAGGGTTGGCCGGGGAGCTGTTTTTT. Full variable domain (rest looked up from reference TRBV2 and TRBJ2-2): EPEVTQTPSHQVTQMGQEVILRCVPISNHLYFYWYRQILGQKVEFLVSFYNNEISEKSEIFDDQFSVERPDGSNFTLKIRSTKLEDSAMYFCASSGTTGLAGELFFGEGSRLTVL.

The rearrangement joins TRBV6-2 or TRBV6-3 to TRBJ2-1; 7 bases line up with TRBD1. The CDR3 is made up of 15 amino acids. CDR1 and CDR2 from the germline V gene are MNHEY and SVGEGT. With V trimmed by 6 bases and J by 8 bases, 13 bases remained unmatched. The CDR3 spells CASSARGGIRDEQFF. The CDR3 DNA follows: TGTGCCAGCAGCGCACGAGGGGGCATTAGGGATGAGCAGTTCTTC.

The chain has TRBV5-6 and TRBJ2-7; 12 bases match TRBD2. CDR3 size: 15 residues. CDR1 SGHDT and CDR2 YYEEEE come from the germline V gene. With V trimmed by 4 bases and J by 4 bases, 6 bases remained unmatched. The CDR3 sequence: CASSPGLAGRYEQYF. The CDR3, as DNA: TGTGCCAGCAGCCCCGGACTAGCGGGGCGATACGAGCAGTACTTC.

This rearrangement joins TRBV29-1 to TRBJ1-1, with TRBD1 as a possible D gene (5 bases). Trimming left V 4 bases short and J 1 base short, with 13 bases between. The CDR3 length is 14 residues. Germline values: CDR1 SQVTM, CDR2 ANQGSEA. The CDR3 protein is CSVVGGRRNTEAFF. The DNA for the CDR3 is TGCAGCGTTGTGGGGGGGAGAAGGAACACTGAAGCTTTCTTT.

V and J are TRBV10-2 and TRBJ2-5, with 15 bases lining up with TRBD2. J was trimmed by 5 bases and V by 6 bases; bases with no gene match: 1. Germline CDR1 WSHSY, CDR2 SAAADI. There are 14 residues in the CDR3. CDR3 loop: CASSGTSGGETQYF. CDR3 nucleotides: TGCGCCAGCAGCGGGACTAGCGGGGGGGAGACCCAGTACTTC.

The count of this clone is one. The rearrangement links TRBV12-3 or TRBV12-4 to TRBJ1-1; D not certain. The CDR3 runs 12 residues. V gave up 8 bases and J gave up 4 bases, with 11 bases separating them. The CDR3 DNA follows: TGTGCCAGCGGGTATCGGGGCACTGAAGCTTTCTTT. This codes for CASGYRGTEAFF.

V gene TRBV12-5 combines with J gene TRBJ2-1; D uncertain. V was shortened by 3 bases and J by 4 bases, with 16 bases between the two germline ends. The CDR3 is made up of 16 amino acids. The germline V gene has CDR1 LGHNT and CDR2 FRNRAP. The CDR3 bases are TGTGCTAGTGGTTTCCGAACCGGCGGCTCTTACAATGAGCAGTTCTTC. Protein product: CASGFRTGGSYNEQFF.

This clone was observed a handful of times. The rearrangement uses TRBV18 and TRBJ1-1; D not certain. The CDR3 has 16 amino acids. Germline V gene lookup returns CDR1 KGHSH and CDR2 LQKENI. V was clipped by 2 bases and J by 1 base, with 14 bases between them. The DNA of the CDR3 is TGTGCCAGCTCACCAACGAATGGCCTTACGAACACTGAAGCTTTCTTT. Encoded protein: CASSPTNGLTNTEAFF.

The chain uses TRBV5-1 and TRBJ2-2; TRBD1 matches at 7 bases. Germline V gene lookup returns CDR1 SGHRS and CDR2 YFSETQ. The CDR3 length is 13 residues. Germline trimming cut 10 bases from V and 2 bases from J; bases unmatched to any gene: 5. The CDR3 DNA is TGCGCCGGACAGGATATAAACACCGGGGAGCTGTTTTTT. Encoded protein: CAGQDINTGELFF. The full variable domain, rest sourced from reference TRBV5-1 and TRBJ2-2, is KAGVTQTPRYLIKTRGQQVTLSCSPISGHRSVSWYQQTPGQGLQFLFEYFSETQRNKGNFPGRFSGRQFSNSRSEMNVSTLELGDSALYLCAGQDINTGELFFGEGSRLTVL.

This chain connects TRBV29-1 to TRBJ1-2; 7 nucleotides agree with TRBD1. Germline CDR1 is SQVTM and CDR2 is ANQGSEA. The CDR3 is 13 residues long. J was trimmed by 7 bases and V by 7 bases; bases with no gene match: 12. Written as DNA, the CDR3 is TGCAGCGGGGGACAACAGGGGCCGGGTGGCTACACCTTC. Translated: CSGGQQGPGGYTF.

This clone was picked up one time. V usage is TRBV27 and J usage is TRBJ2-7; TRBD1 matches at 7 bases. CDR3 length: 13 residues. Trimming at V came to 2 bases and at J to 5 bases, leaving 3 bases not matched to a gene. Germline V gene sequence: CDR1 MNHEY, CDR2 SMNVEV (reference sequence). The CDR3 sequence is CASSLEGAHEQYF. The CDR3 nucleotides read TGTGCCAGCAGTTTAGAGGGGGCACACGAGCAGTACTTC.

The chain links TRBV2 to TRBJ2-1, with D perhaps TRBD2 (5 bases). V was clipped by 6 bases and J by 15 bases, with 15 bases between them. Germline V gives CDR1 SNHLY, CDR2 FYNNEI. The CDR3 runs 11 residues. Here the CDR3 reads CASSRTEGLFF. In DNA, the CDR3 is TGTGCCAGCAGCAGGACCGAGGGTCTGTTCTTC.

The chain's CDR3 is CASRPTGVAGDNEQFF. CDR3 nucleotides: TGTGCCAGCAGACCAACAGGGGTAGCGGGGGACAATGAGCAGTTCTTC. The rearrangement uses TRBV7-3 and TRBJ2-1, with 9 bases lining up with TRBD2. V was pared by 6 bases and J by 5 bases, with 11 bases of the junction left unmatched. Germline-derived CDR1 and CDR2 are SGHTA and FQGTGA. The CDR3 is made up of 16 amino acids.

The rearrangement joins TRBV3-1 (or the pseudogene TRBV3-2) to TRBJ1-2, with a weak D call TRBD1 (6 bases). CDR1 and CDR2 from the germline V gene are LGHDT and YNNKEL (reference sequence). V shed 5 bases and J shed 5 bases, with 12 bases lying between them. The CDR3 is 13 residues long. CDR3 residues: CASSAYGQYGYTF. CDR3 nucleotide sequence: TGTGCCAGCAGCGCCTATGGACAGTATGGCTACACCTTC.

CDR3 DNA sequence: TGCACCAGCAGCCCGCCACTAGCGGGCCTATCCACAGATACGCAGTATTTT. Translation gives CTSSPPLAGLSTDTQYF. The chain recombines TRBV1 with TRBJ2-3; TRBD2, the D gene given by the table, was not confirmed from the DNA. TRBV1 corresponds to a pseudogene. The CDR3 length is 17 residues.

The chain recombines TRBV5-1 with TRBJ2-5; D gene ambiguous. The CDR3 has 16 residues. V lost 0 bases, J lost 5 bases, and 17 bases lay in between. Germline V gene sequence: CDR1 SGHRS, CDR2 YFSETQ. The CDR3 reads CASSLGSEYSGETQYF. For the CDR3, the DNA is TGCGCCAGCAGCTTGGGGTCTGAGTACTCCGGGGAGACCCAGTACTTC. The whole variable domain, filled in from reference TRBV5-1 and TRBJ2-5, reads KAGVTQTPRYLIKTRGQQVTLSCSPISGHRSVSWYQQTPGQGLQFLFEYFSETQRNKGNFPGRFSGRQFSNSRSEMNVSTLELGDSALYLCASSLGSEYSGETQYFGPGTRLLVL.

This chain uses TRBV9 with TRBJ2-3; the D gene is possibly TRBD2 (6 bases). From germline, CDR1 is SGDLS and CDR2 YYNGEE. The length of the CDR3 is 15 residues. The V and J ends lost 3 bases and 2 bases respectively, with 13 bases between them. The CDR3 nucleotides read TGTGCCAGCAGCGCACGGGACTTTAACACAGATACGCAGTATTTT. This sequence encodes CASSARDFNTDTQYF.